The entry that follows covers one T cell receptor (beta chain) sequence. The source of the sample is a study of blood T cell repertoires in COVID-19. Study-wide background: PBMCs, B-cell-depleted T cells, or T cells provided the cDNA or gDNA that made up the material.

The CDR3 length is 13 residues. V gave up 1 base and J gave up 4 bases, with 7 bases separating them. Libraries were prepared by immunoSEQ multiplex PCR; TCRdb keeps only in-frame clonotypes and omits some of them. In the table there are 65,000 to 90,000 clones, roughly 89% of which are singletons. The source of this sequence is an elderly man with acute or convalescent COVID-19. The chain employs TRBV12-3 or TRBV12-4 and TRBJ1-1; no firm D call. Sequencing used peripheral blood. The CDR3, as DNA: TGTGCCAGCAGTTTAGTGGGAGGCACTGAAGCTTTCTTT. Amino acids: CASSLVGGTEAFF.